The entry below describes one TCR beta chain. The antigen is unknown. This entry comes from a study of cytomegalovirus exposure and HLA in healthy donors. Germline assignment: CDR1 MNHEY and CDR2 SVGAGI. The V end was cut by 0 bases, the J end by 7 bases, with 13 bases between. CDR3 length: 16 residues. This PCR relied on a set of 60 Vbeta primers and 13 Jbeta primers. Here immunoSEQ multiplex PCR was the method, and the copy in TCRdb shows in-frame clones only, minus some. The table lists fewer than 180,000 clones, approximately 79% of them singletons. Findings and caveats of the study: TCR beta V- and J-gene trimming was later associated with a missense DCLRE1C variant. The CMV antigen specificity of a few CMV-associated chains was confirmed through in vitro analysis.

The material sequenced was PBMCs. This chain links TRBV6-5 with TRBJ1-6; no firm D call. This clonotype originated in a man between 50 and 59 years old in good health and CMV-seropositive. The CDR3 sequence is CASSYSDRVRNSPLHF. In nucleotides, the CDR3 is TGTGCCAGCAGTTACTCGGATCGGGTTAGGAATTCACCCCTCCACTTT.